This entry lists 17 T cell receptor beta chains sequenced from one sample in a study of glioma-infiltrating T cells after dendritic cell vaccination. The method was immunoSEQ multiplex PCR; TCRdb's version includes in-frame clones alone and lacks a portion of them. The repertoire includes about 82,000 clones, over 85% of them detected once, and 3.2% sits in the top ten. This sample comprised blood, obtained before dendritic cell vaccination. These receptors were collected from a human donor with glioblastoma.

The rearrangement joins TRBV2 to TRBJ2-7; 10 bases match TRBD1. Germline V CDR1 and CDR2: SNHLY, FYNNEI. The junction had 7 bases not matched to a gene; V was cut back by 4 bases and J by 4 bases. The CDR3 length is 15 residues. The CDR3, as DNA: TGTGCCAGCAGTGTGTCGACAGGGGGCGGATACGAGCAGTACTTC. Protein: CASSVSTGGGYEQYF.

This chain joins TRBV6-1 and TRBJ2-5, with TRBD2 matching over 9 bases. This CDR3 is 15 amino acids long. Looked up from germline, CDR1 is MNHNS and CDR2 is SASEGT. The V gene end was trimmed by 1 base and the J gene end by 7 bases; junction bases not matched to a gene: 7. The CDR3 loop reads CASSEVRGGAATQYF. The CDR3 DNA is TGTGCCAGCAGTGAAGTTCGCGGGGGGGCCGCGACCCAGTACTTC.

The J gene is TRBJ1-2, the V gene TRBV6-5; 7 bases fit TRBD1. Germline trimming cut 5 bases from V and 4 bases from J; bases unmatched to any gene: 4. The CDR3 runs to 13 residues. From germline, CDR1 is MNHEY and CDR2 SVGAGI. The CDR3 sequence: CASSKDRAYGYTF. CDR3 nucleotides: TGTGCCAGCAGTAAAGACAGGGCCTATGGCTACACCTTC.

The chain recombines TRBV6-5 with TRBJ2-7; 8 bases fit TRBD1. In germline, CDR1 is MNHEY, CDR2 SVGAGI. Trimming at V came to 2 bases and at J to 2 bases, leaving 8 bases not matched to a gene. The CDR3 runs 16 residues. In DNA form, the CDR3 reads TGTGCCAGCAGTTACACTATCGGACAGGGTCCCTACGAGCAGTACTTC. Protein sequence: CASSYTIGQGPYEQYF.

In its sample, this clone was seen a few times. J is TRBJ2-2 and V is TRBV15; a possible D gene is TRBD2 (7 bases). CDR3 length equals 16 residues. Germline V gene lookup returns CDR1 LNHNV and CDR2 YYDKDF (reference sequence). Trimming cost V 0 bases and J 2 bases, with 10 bases left between them. This CDR3 is CATSREGGDNTGELFF. The CDR3 bases are TGTGCCACCAGCAGAGAAGGGGGGGATAACACCGGGGAGCTGTTTTTT.

The J gene is TRBJ2-5, the V gene TRBV10-1, with D maybe TRBD2 (5 bases). This CDR3 has 13 residues. Between the trimmed V and J ends, which lost 3 bases and 7 bases, there was a span of 12 bases. In germline, CDR1 is WNHNN, CDR2 SYGVQD (reference sequence). The CDR3 reads CASSEVIEGTQYF. Here the CDR3 DNA reads TGCGCCAGCAGTGAAGTGATAGAGGGGACCCAGTACTTC.

This clone was seen just once. The chain joins TRBV5-1 to TRBJ2-1; maybe TRBD2 (6 bases). This CDR3 comprises 13 residues. Germline V lookup: CDR1 SGHRS, CDR2 YFSETQ. V lost 0 bases to trimming and J lost 7 bases, with 8 bases between them. The CDR3 loop reads CASSLAGGNEQFF. DNA for the CDR3: TGCGCCAGCAGCTTGGCCGGAGGGAATGAGCAGTTCTTC.

The chain carries TRBV27 and TRBJ1-1, with a weak D call TRBD1 (5 bases). The CDR3 runs 15 residues. Germline-derived CDR1 and CDR2 are MNHEY and SMNVEV (reference sequence). Trimming removed 6 bases from V and 1 base from J, with 15 bases in between. The CDR3 loop reads CASRGNRRGNTEAFF. The CDR3 DNA is TGTGCCAGCAGGGGAAACAGGAGGGGGAACACTGAAGCTTTCTTT.

The chain carries TRBV6-1 and TRBJ2-7; D may be TRBD1 (5 bases). The V gene lost 7 bases and the J gene lost 7 bases, with 17 bases spanning the gap. The length of the CDR3 is 13 residues. The germline CDR1 and CDR2 sequences are MNHNS and SASEGT. CDR3 nucleotide sequence: TGTGCCAGCACTCAAAGCTGGGCAGGGGAGCAGTACTTC. Translation gives CASTQSWAGEQYF.

V is TRBV7-2 and J is TRBJ1-5; D unclear. Germline-derived CDR1 and CDR2 are SGHTA and FQGNSA. The CDR3 consists of 16 residues. Trimming took 6 bases from V and 0 from J, leaving 15 bases between them. The CDR3 sequence is CASSGGILNSNQPQHF. The CDR3 DNA sequence: TGTGCCAGCAGTGGCGGGATATTAAATAGCAATCAGCCCCAGCATTTT. The whole variable domain, remainder taken from reference TRBV7-2 and TRBJ1-5, is GAGVSQSPSNKVTEKGKDVELRCDPISGHTALYWYRQSLGQGLEFLIYFQGNSAPDKSGLPSDRFSAERTGGSVSTLTIQRTQQEDSAVYLCASSGGILNSNQPQHFGDGTRLSIL.

The CDR3 here is CASSQDHGRGFSYEQYF. The CDR3 bases are TGCGCCAGCAGCCAAGATCATGGCAGGGGATTCTCCTACGAGCAGTACTTC. The rearrangement joins TRBV4-1 to TRBJ2-7; D is possibly TRBD1 (6 bases). This CDR3 comprises 17 residues. Trimming pared 0 bases from V and 0 bases from J, leaving 15 bases between. CDR1 is MGHRA, CDR2 YSYEKL, per germline.

This clone has more than one count but fewer than ten. The V gene is TRBV4-1, the J gene TRBJ1-2; D is possibly TRBD1 (5 bases). Trimming took 0 bases from V and 12 from J, leaving 17 bases between them. Germline lookup yields CDR1 MGHRA and CDR2 YSYEKL. This CDR3 has 14 amino acids. CDR3 residues: CASSQDAGERPNTF. The CDR3 DNA reads as TGCGCCAGCAGCCAAGATGCGGGGGAACGGCCGAACACCTTC.

The J gene is TRBJ1-5, the V gene TRBV9, with 7 positions matching TRBD1. Germline trimming cut 4 bases from V and 0 bases from J; bases unmatched to any gene: 7. The CDR3 has 16 amino acids. Germline CDR1 and CDR2: SGDLS and YYNGEE. CDR3 loop: CASSPGTDYSNQPQHF. The CDR3 bases are TGTGCCAGCAGCCCCGGGACAGACTATAGCAATCAGCCCCAGCATTTT.

V and J are TRBV6-9 and TRBJ1-2; possible D gene TRBD1, 5 bases. The germline V and J ends were trimmed by 8 bases and 4 bases, with 11 bases remaining between them. The CDR3 covers 12 residues. Germline loops: CDR1 MNHGY, CDR2 SVAAGI. The DNA for the CDR3 is TGTGCCAGCTACCAGGGCTTCTATGGCTACACCTTC. Its translation is CASYQGFYGYTF.

The chain uses TRBV29-1 and TRBJ1-2; 9 bases are a match to TRBD1. Unmatched junction bases numbered 16, after V lost 7 bases and J lost 4 bases. Germline loops: CDR1 SQVTM, CDR2 ANQGSEA. This CDR3 has 16 residues. The DNA for the CDR3 is TGCAGCGCTAGAGAGGACAGGGGACTCCGGGGCTATGGCTACACCTTC. Protein: CSAREDRGLRGYGYTF. Full variable domain (remainder filled in from reference TRBV29-1 and TRBJ1-2): SAVISQKPSRDICQRGTSLTIQCQVDSQVTMMFWYRQQPGQSLTLIATANQGSEATYESGFVIDKFPISRPNLTFSTLTVSNMSPEDSSIYLCSAREDRGLRGYGYTFGSGTRLTVV.

The chain is built from TRBV27 and TRBJ2-1, with D uncertain. This CDR3 contains 17 residues. Per germline, CDR1 MNHEY and CDR2 SMNVEV (reference sequence). Trimming shortened V by 5 bases and J by 0 bases, and 17 bases separated the two germline ends. The CDR3 sequence is CASSQIPRYSSYNEQFF. For the CDR3, the DNA is TGTGCCAGCAGTCAAATCCCACGTTATAGCTCCTACAATGAGCAGTTCTTC.

The rearrangement links TRBV7-9 to TRBJ1-1; possible D gene TRBD1, 6 bases. Germline loops: CDR1 SEHNR, CDR2 FQNEAQ (reference sequence). CDR3 length: 15 amino acids. V lost 0 bases, J lost 4 bases, and 12 bases lay in between. CDR3 region: CASSLAVTGATEAFF. CDR3 in DNA: TGTGCCAGCAGCTTAGCTGTGACAGGAGCCACTGAAGCTTTCTTT. The full variable domain, completed using reference TRBV7-9 and TRBJ1-1, is DTGVSQNPRHKITKRGQNVTFRCDPISEHNRLYWYRQTLGQGPEFLTYFQNEAQLEKSRLLSDRFSAERPKGSFSTLEIQRTEQGDSAMYLCASSLAVTGATEAFFGQGTRLTVV.